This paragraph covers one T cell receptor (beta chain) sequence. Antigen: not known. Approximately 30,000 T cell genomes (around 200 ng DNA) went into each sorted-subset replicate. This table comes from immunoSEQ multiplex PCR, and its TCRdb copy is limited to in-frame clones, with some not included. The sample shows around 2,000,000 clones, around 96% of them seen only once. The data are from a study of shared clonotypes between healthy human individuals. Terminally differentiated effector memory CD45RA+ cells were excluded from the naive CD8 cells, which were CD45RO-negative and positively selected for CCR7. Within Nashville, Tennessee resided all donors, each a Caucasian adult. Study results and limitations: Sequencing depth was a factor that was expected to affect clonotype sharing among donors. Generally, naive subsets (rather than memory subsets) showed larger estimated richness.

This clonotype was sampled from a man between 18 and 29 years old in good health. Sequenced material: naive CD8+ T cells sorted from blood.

This CDR3 is CATSRGVLLAGAYEQYF. Here the CDR3 DNA reads TGTGCCACCAGCAGAGGGGTCTTACTAGCGGGGGCCTACGAGCAGTACTTC. The chain recombines TRBV15 with TRBJ2-7, with 11 bases aligning to TRBD2. Per the germline V gene, CDR1 is LNHNV and CDR2 is YYDKDF (reference sequence). The CDR3 consists of 17 residues. V lost 1 base, J lost 2 bases, and 7 bases stayed unmatched.